Each of the 11 T cell receptor beta chains below was sequenced from the same sample in a study of T-cell memory formation after mild COVID-19. MiXCR, run by TCRdb on the 5' RACE reads, gives a single entry per CDR3 protein. The sample includes more than 250,000 distinct CDR3 sequences, 15% to 20% of them seen just once. The material sequenced was PBMCs or a T cell subset sorted from them (not recorded which). These receptors originate from a man aged 18 to 35 who had mild COVID-19 (a few samples of this study predate the infection). Cell type and time point are not known.

This clonotype was seen more than once but under ten times. This chain uses TRBV28 with TRBJ2-7; D gene uncertain. With 5 bases removed from V and 2 bases from J, the gap between germline ends came to 7 bases. The CDR3 is made up of 12 amino acids. The V gene's germline CDR1 is MDHEN and CDR2 SYDVKM. CDR3 DNA: TGTGCCAGCAGTGCTCTCGCCTACGAGCAGTACTTC. This codes for CASSALAYEQYF.

This sequence joins TRBV12-3 or TRBV12-4 and TRBJ1-1, with D unresolved. Trimming took 5 bases from V and 1 from J, leaving 8 bases between them. The CDR3 runs to 13 residues. CDR3: CASSIQRNTEAFF. The DNA for the CDR3 is TGTGCCAGCAGTATACAGAGGAACACTGAAGCTTTCTTT.

This clonotype was seen more than once but under ten times. The V call is TRBV28, the J call TRBJ1-1, with D maybe TRBD1 (5 bases). Between the trimmed V and J ends, which lost 10 bases and 0 bases, there was a span of 15 bases. This CDR3 region has 14 residues. Germline lookup yields CDR1 MDHEN and CDR2 SYDVKM. Here the CDR3 reads CAILRAGMNTEAFF. CDR3 bases: TGTGCCATCCTCAGGGCGGGGATGAACACTGAAGCTTTCTTT. Full variable domain (remainder filled in from reference TRBV28 and TRBJ1-1): DVKVTQSSRYLVKRTGEKVFLECVQDMDHENMFWYRQDPGLGLRLIYFSYDVKMKEKGDIPEGYSVSREKKERFSLILESASTNQTSMYLCAILRAGMNTEAFFGQGTRLTVV.

This sequence joins TRBV14 and TRBJ2-3; D call uncertain. This CDR3 is built from 15 residues. Trimming shortened V by 10 bases and J by 2 bases, and 19 bases separated the two germline ends. Germline loops: CDR1 SGHDN, CDR2 FVKESK. CDR3 loop: CANLDVWSATDTQYF. The DNA of the CDR3 is TGTGCCAACTTGGACGTCTGGTCTGCCACAGATACGCAGTATTTT.

The chain joins TRBV5-1 to TRBJ2-1; either TRBD1 or TRBD2 may supply D (5 bases each). Trimming took off 6 bases at V and 8 bases at J, with 9 bases between the two ends. This CDR3 has 11 amino acids. Germline CDR1 reads SGHRS; CDR2 reads YFSETQ. The CDR3 region has the DNA TGCGCCAGCACACGGGGCCATGAGCAGTTCTTC. Translation gives CASTRGHEQFF. Full variable domain (missing parts from reference TRBV5-1 and TRBJ2-1): KAGVTQTPRYLIKTRGQQVTLSCSPISGHRSVSWYQQTPGQGLQFLFEYFSETQRNKGNFPGRFSGRQFSNSRSEMNVSTLELGDSALYLCASTRGHEQFFGPGTRLTVL.

This clonotype was seen repeatedly, ten times or more. The genes are TRBV4-1 and TRBJ2-7, with 9 bases identical to TRBD2. This CDR3 comprises 15 residues. Germline V lookup: CDR1 MGHRA, CDR2 YSYEKL. The trim removed 2 bases at V and 2 bases at J, leaving 4 bases unmatched. CDR3 nucleotide sequence: TGCGCCAGCAGCCAACAGACTAGCGGTCCCTACGAGCAGTACTTC. This translates into CASSQQTSGPYEQYF.

The rearrangement joins TRBV9 to TRBJ2-1; 12 positions match TRBD2. J lost 4 bases, V lost 2 bases, and 4 bases had no gene match. CDR1 is SGDLS, CDR2 YYNGEE, per germline. The CDR3 runs 16 residues. CDR3 protein: CASSVTTSGGYNEQFF. CDR3 nucleotide sequence: TGTGCCAGCAGCGTGACTACTAGCGGGGGGTACAATGAGCAGTTCTTC. Full variable domain (remainder filled in from reference TRBV9 and TRBJ2-1): DSGVTQTPKHLITATGQRVTLRCSPRSGDLSVYWYQQSLDQGLQFLIQYYNGEERAKGNILERFSAQQFPDLHSELNLSSLELGDSALYFCASSVTTSGGYNEQFFGPGTRLTVL.

This clonotype turned up a few times. V and J are TRBV6-2 or TRBV6-3 and TRBJ2-2; possibly TRBD1 or TRBD2 for D (7 bases each). The CDR3 runs to 13 residues. Germline CDR1 reads MNHEY; CDR2 reads SVGEGT. Trimming took 7 bases from V and 5 from J, leaving 11 bases between them. In nucleotides, the CDR3 is TGTGCCAGCATCCAGGGGGGGACCGGGGAGCTGTTTTTT. This codes for CASIQGGTGELFF.

The table lists this clonotype with a few counts. This chain links TRBV20-1 with TRBJ2-5; 9 nucleotides match TRBD2. The CDR3 runs to 12 residues. Germline assignment: CDR1 DFQATT and CDR2 SNEGSKA (reference sequence). The DNA of the CDR3 is TGCGGAGCTAGCGGGGCCATCGGAGCCCAGTACTTC. This codes for CGASGAIGAQYF.

The sample holds many counts of this clonotype. The chain carries TRBV12-3 or TRBV12-4 and TRBJ2-2, with D maybe TRBD1 (6 bases). This CDR3 has 13 residues. The V gene lost 6 bases and the J gene lost 5 bases, with 10 bases spanning the gap. CDR3 loop: CASSRGGTGELFF. The CDR3 bases are TGTGCCAGCAGCAGGGGTGGAACCGGGGAGCTGTTTTTT.

The CDR3 reads CASSSDALGANVLTF. CDR3 in DNA: TGCGCCAGCAGCTCCGATGCGTTGGGGGCCAACGTCCTGACTTTC. The chain recombines TRBV5-1 with TRBJ2-6; D is undetermined. The CDR3 extends over 15 amino acids. Trimming took off 3 bases at V and 4 bases at J, with 11 bases between the two ends. From germline, CDR1 is SGHRS and CDR2 YFSETQ.